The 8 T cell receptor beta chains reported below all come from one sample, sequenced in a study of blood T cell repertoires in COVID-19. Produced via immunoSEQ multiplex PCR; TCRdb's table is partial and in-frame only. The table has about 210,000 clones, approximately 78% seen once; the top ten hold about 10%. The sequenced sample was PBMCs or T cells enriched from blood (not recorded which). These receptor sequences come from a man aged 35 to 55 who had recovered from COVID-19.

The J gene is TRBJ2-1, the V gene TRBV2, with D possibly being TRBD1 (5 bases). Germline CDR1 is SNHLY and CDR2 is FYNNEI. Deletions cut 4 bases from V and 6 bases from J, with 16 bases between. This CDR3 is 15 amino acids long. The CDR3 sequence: CASSGQSSRGNEQFF. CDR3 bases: TGTGCCAGCAGTGGACAGTCCTCAAGGGGCAATGAGCAGTTCTTC.

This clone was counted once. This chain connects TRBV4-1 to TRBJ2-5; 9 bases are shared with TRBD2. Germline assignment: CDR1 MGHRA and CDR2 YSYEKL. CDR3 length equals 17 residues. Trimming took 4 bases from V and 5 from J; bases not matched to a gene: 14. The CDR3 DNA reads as TGCGCCAGCAGCCCATCATTCGGAGCGGGAGGCCGGGAGACCCAGTACTTC. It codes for CASSPSFGAGGRETQYF.

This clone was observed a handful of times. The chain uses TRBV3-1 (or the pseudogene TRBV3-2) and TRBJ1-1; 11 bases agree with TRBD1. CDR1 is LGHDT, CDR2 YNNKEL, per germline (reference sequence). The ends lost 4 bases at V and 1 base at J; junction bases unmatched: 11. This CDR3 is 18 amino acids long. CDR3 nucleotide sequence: TGTGCCAGCAGCCGACGGACAGGGGGCTCCTCGAGGAACACTGAAGCTTTCTTT. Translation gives CASSRRTGGSSRNTEAFF.

The CDR3 DNA sequence: TGTGCCACCAGCAGAGATGTTTATCGCGGGAGTTCCTACGAGCAGTACTTC. This codes for CATSRDVYRGSSYEQYF. The V gene is TRBV15, the J gene TRBJ2-7; 7 bases map to TRBD2. Germline values: CDR1 LNHNV, CDR2 YYDKDF (reference sequence). J gave up 1 base and V 0 bases, and 9 bases lay outside the gene matches. This CDR3 is 17 amino acids long.

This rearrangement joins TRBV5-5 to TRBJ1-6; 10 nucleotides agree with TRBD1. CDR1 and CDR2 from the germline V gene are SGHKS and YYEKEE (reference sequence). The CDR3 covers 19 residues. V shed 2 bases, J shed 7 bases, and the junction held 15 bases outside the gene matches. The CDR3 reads CASSLQTGTGDSRNSPLHF. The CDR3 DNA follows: TGTGCCAGCAGCTTACAAACCGGGACAGGGGACTCGAGGAATTCACCCCTCCACTTT.

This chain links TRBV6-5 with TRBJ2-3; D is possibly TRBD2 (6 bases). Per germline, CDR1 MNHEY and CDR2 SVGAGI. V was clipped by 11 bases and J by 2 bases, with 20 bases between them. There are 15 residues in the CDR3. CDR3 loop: CASAGRAGHTDTQYF. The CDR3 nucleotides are TGTGCCTCCGCCGGCCGGGCGGGGCACACAGATACGCAGTATTTT.

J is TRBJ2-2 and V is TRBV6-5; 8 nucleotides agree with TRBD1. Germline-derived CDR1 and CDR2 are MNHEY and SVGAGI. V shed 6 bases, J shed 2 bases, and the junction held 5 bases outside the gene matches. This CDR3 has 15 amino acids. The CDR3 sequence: CASSRDRSNTGELFF. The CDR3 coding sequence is TGTGCCAGCAGCAGGGACAGGAGTAACACCGGGGAGCTGTTTTTT.

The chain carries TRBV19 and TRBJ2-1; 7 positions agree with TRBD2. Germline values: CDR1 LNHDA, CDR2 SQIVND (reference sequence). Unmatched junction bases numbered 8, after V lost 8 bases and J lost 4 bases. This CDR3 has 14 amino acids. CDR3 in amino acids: CASGGSSGYNEQFF. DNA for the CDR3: TGTGCCAGTGGGGGTAGTAGCGGGTACAATGAGCAGTTCTTC.